Presented here are 30 T cell receptor beta chains from one specimen sequenced in a study of shared clonotypes between healthy human individuals. The assay was immunoSEQ multiplex PCR, and TCRdb's table has in-frame clones only and misses some. This table holds roughly 490,000 clones, 65% to 80% found once. Sequencing was performed on PBMCs. Receptor source: a middle-aged woman in good health. Some clones in this sample may be carry-over from other donors' samples.

This rearrangement joins TRBV6-6 to TRBJ2-7, with D maybe TRBD2 (6 bases). The CDR3 has 13 residues. Germline V lookup: CDR1 MNHNY, CDR2 SVGAGI (reference sequence). V shed 5 bases and J shed 1 base, with 9 bases lying between them. The CDR3 loop is CASSRLVSYEQYF. The CDR3 nucleotides are TGTGCCAGCAGTCGACTAGTTTCCTACGAGCAGTACTTC.

The chain recombines TRBV29-1 with TRBJ2-4; D is undetermined. The germline V and J ends were trimmed by 3 bases and 6 bases, with 18 bases remaining between them. This CDR3 comprises 15 residues. Germline loops: CDR1 SQVTM, CDR2 ANQGSEA. CDR3 protein: CSVDDPGSWRNIQYF. In DNA form, the CDR3 reads TGCAGCGTTGATGATCCCGGCAGTTGGAGAAACATTCAGTACTTC.

This chain links TRBV30 with TRBJ2-3; maybe TRBD2 (6 bases). The V gene lost 3 bases and the J gene lost 2 bases, with 21 bases spanning the gap. Germline loops: CDR1 GTSNPN, CDR2 SVGIG (reference sequence). The CDR3 contains 17 residues. The CDR3 spells CAWSLRPGLRLTDTQYF. Here the CDR3 DNA reads TGTGCCTGGAGCCTACGACCGGGACTTCGTCTCACAGATACGCAGTATTTT.

DNA of the CDR3: TGTGCCAGCAGCTTAAGCTATAACACCGGGGAGCTGTTTTTT. Its protein product is CASSLSYNTGELFF. The rearrangement links TRBV7-3 to TRBJ2-2; D uncertain. V was trimmed by 1 base and J by 2 bases, leaving 5 bases between them. The germline V gene encodes CDR1 SGHTA and CDR2 FQGTGA. The CDR3 has 14 amino acids.

A few counts support this clone. The V and J genes are TRBV6-1 and TRBJ2-2; D unclear. V was clipped by 6 bases and J by 4 bases, with 15 bases between them. CDR3 length equals 15 residues. Germline V gene sequence: CDR1 MNHNS, CDR2 SASEGT. CDR3 amino acids: CASSVNSLFTGELFF. The CDR3, as DNA: TGTGCCAGCAGCGTGAACTCGCTTTTCACCGGGGAGCTGTTTTTT.

CDR3 nucleotides: TGTGCCAGCAGCTACAGGGGTAACTATGGCTACACCTTC. Translation: CASSYRGNYGYTF. The chain recombines TRBV28 with TRBJ1-2; 7 positions match TRBD1. J was trimmed by 1 base and V by 6 bases; bases with no gene match: 2. This CDR3 contains 13 residues. CDR1 MDHEN and CDR2 SYDVKM come from the germline V gene.

With respect to this clone: This sample includes further DNA sequences coding for the same CDR3. The V gene is TRBV5-1, the J gene TRBJ2-3; no reliable D call. Germline assignment: CDR1 SGHRS and CDR2 YFSETQ. Between the trimmed V and J ends, which lost 4 bases and 3 bases, there was a span of 6 bases. There are 12 residues in the CDR3. The CDR3 is CASSLTTDTQYF. In DNA form, the CDR3 reads TGCGCCAGCAGCCTGACAACAGATACGCAGTATTTT.

The chain combines TRBV6-1 with TRBJ2-7, with 9 nucleotides matching TRBD1. The germline gives CDR1 MNHNS, CDR2 SASEGT. The CDR3 sequence is 14 residues long. V trimming: 6 bases; J trimming: 4 bases; junction bases outside the gene matches: 7. This CDR3 reads CASSLRDRVYEQYF. The DNA for the CDR3 is TGTGCCAGCAGCCTCCGGGACAGGGTATACGAGCAGTACTTC.

The genes are TRBV5-1 and TRBJ2-3; 15 nucleotides line up with TRBD2. The J segment lost 3 bases and the V segment lost 7 bases, leaving 12 bases of the junction unmatched. The V gene's germline CDR1 is SGHRS and CDR2 YFSETQ. The CDR3 is made up of 18 amino acids. DNA of the CDR3: TGCGCCAGCGAGGTCGGGACTAGCGGGAGGCTCTGGACAGATACGCAGTATTTT. It encodes CASEVGTSGRLWTDTQYF.

The DNA for the CDR3 is TGCAGCGTCCCAAAGGGGCTAGCGGAGACTACCCTCCAAGAGACCCAGTACTTC. Translation: CSVPKGLAETTLQETQYF. The rearrangement joins TRBV29-1 to TRBJ2-5; 7 bases match TRBD2. The CDR3 length is 18 residues. The J segment lost 1 base and the V segment lost 6 bases, leaving 20 bases of the junction unmatched. Germline V gives CDR1 SQVTM, CDR2 ANQGSEA.

This clone was detected once. The chain joins TRBV6-5 to TRBJ2-7, with 7 bases identical to TRBD1. The ends lost 8 bases at V and 5 bases at J; junction bases unmatched: 6. Germline V lookup: CDR1 MNHEY, CDR2 SVGAGI. CDR3 length equals 12 residues. The CDR3, as DNA: TGTGCCAGCCAAAGGGGGCAAAACGAGCAGTACTTC. As protein: CASQRGQNEQYF.

With respect to this clone: The junction and the germline gene differ at one end; a read error may be behind it. The rearrangement joins TRBV7-6 to TRBJ2-3, with 13 bases that match TRBD2. Germline V CDR1 and CDR2: SGHVS, FNYEAQ. The CDR3 consists of 18 residues. Here the CDR3 reads CASTLLTRGLAGRDTQYF. CDR3 in DNA: TGTGCCAGCACCTTACTTACGAGGGGACTAGCGGGGCGAGATACGCAGTATTTT. Complete variable domain (other parts from reference TRBV7-6 and TRBJ2-3): GAGVSQSPRYKVTKRGQDVALRCDPISGHVSLYWYRQALGQGPEFLTYFNYEAQQDKSGLPNDRFSAERPEGSISTLTIQRTEQRDSAMYRCASTLLTRGLAGRDTQYFGPGTRLTVL.

A remark on this clone: The same CDR3 is also encoded by other DNA sequences in this sample. The chain recombines TRBV27 with TRBJ2-7; D remains ambiguous. The germline V gene has CDR1 MNHEY and CDR2 SMNVEV (reference sequence). Trimming removed 2 bases from V and 3 bases from J, with 2 bases in between. The CDR3 covers 11 residues. CDR3 nucleotides: TGTGCCAGCAGTTTAGGCTACGAGCAGTACTTC. Its protein is CASSLGYEQYF.

This clone was seen only a few times. The chain links TRBV29-1 to TRBJ1-4, with 11 bases lining up with TRBD1. The CDR3 spans 15 residues. Germline CDR1 reads SQVTM; CDR2 reads ANQGSEA. After removal of 7 bases from V and 2 bases from J, the junction contained 6 bases not matched to a gene. The CDR3 DNA reads as TGCAGCGCCAAAGGGACAGGGGGGACTAATGAAAAACTGTTTTTT. It is translated as CSAKGTGGTNEKLFF.

This clone has a single count. The rearrangement joins TRBV7-9 to TRBJ1-2; possible D gene TRBD1, 5 bases. The germline V gene has CDR1 SEHNR and CDR2 FQNEAQ (reference sequence). The CDR3 is made up of 13 amino acids. Trimming cost V 5 bases and J 7 bases, with 14 bases left between them. As DNA, the CDR3 is TGTGCCAGCAGCGAGGGGCCTTCTGGTGGCTACACCTTC. Its translation is CASSEGPSGGYTF.

The chain's CDR3 is CASSYSSSGDNEQFF. In nucleotides, the CDR3 is TGTGCCAGCAGTTACTCGTCTAGCGGGGACAATGAGCAGTTCTTC. The chain carries TRBV6-6 and TRBJ2-1, with TRBD2 matching 9 bases. The CDR3 length is 15 residues. Unmatched junction bases numbered 2, after V lost 0 bases and J lost 5 bases. Germline V CDR1 and CDR2: MNHNY, SVGAGI (reference sequence).

The chain uses TRBV9 and TRBJ2-1; 7 bases are a match to TRBD2. CDR1 is SGDLS, CDR2 YYNGEE, per germline. The trim removed 3 bases at V and 0 bases at J, leaving 0 bases unmatched. This CDR3 is 14 amino acids long. CDR3 loop: CASSERDSYNEQFF. In nucleotides, the CDR3 is TGTGCCAGCAGCGAGCGGGACTCCTACAATGAGCAGTTCTTC.

The CDR3 spells CASGGGLAGGETQYF. The CDR3 DNA reads as TGTGCCAGCGGGGGTGGACTAGCGGGAGGAGAGACCCAGTACTTC. The chain couples TRBV2 to TRBJ2-5; the match to TRBD2 covers 14 bases. The germline V gene encodes CDR1 SNHLY and CDR2 FYNNEI. The CDR3 is 15 amino acids. Unmatched junction bases numbered 6, after V lost 8 bases and J lost 4 bases.

This sequence joins TRBV5-1 and TRBJ2-7; D not resolved. CDR1 and CDR2 from the germline V gene are SGHRS and YFSETQ. V was cut by 0 bases and J by 2 bases, with 9 bases left in between. CDR3 size: 14 residues. The DNA of the CDR3 is TGCGCCAGCAGCTTGGAGTCCACTACCTACGAGCAGTACTTC. Its protein is CASSLESTTYEQYF.

The genes are TRBV5-4 and TRBJ2-5; 10 bases fit TRBD1. The CDR3 totals 16 residues. With 4 bases clipped from V and 4 bases from J, the junction kept 10 bases outside the gene matches. Germline V lookup: CDR1 SGHNT, CDR2 YYREEE (reference sequence). The CDR3 protein is CASSKPGQGIGETQYF. The CDR3 nucleotides read TGTGCCAGCAGCAAACCGGGACAGGGGATCGGAGAGACCCAGTACTTC.

The gene calls are TRBV19 and TRBJ2-7; 14 bases are a match to TRBD2. The V segment lost 8 bases and the J segment 3 bases; nucleotides outside the gene matches: 9. The CDR3 is 16 residues long. From germline, CDR1 is LNHDA and CDR2 SQIVND (reference sequence). The CDR3 DNA follows: TGTGCCAGTGGCCCGGGACTAGCGGGAGCAGGCTACGAGCAGTACTTC. Encoded protein: CASGPGLAGAGYEQYF. The full variable domain, rest sourced from reference TRBV19 and TRBJ2-7, is DGGITQSPKYLFRKEGQNVTLSCEQNLNHDAMYWYRQDPGQGLRLIYYSQIVNDFQKGDIAEGYSVSREKKESFPLTVTSAQKNPTAFYLCASGPGLAGAGYEQYFGPGTRLTVT.

This clone has just a few counts. This chain joins TRBV28 and TRBJ2-7, with a possible D match to TRBD2 (6 bases). This CDR3 has 13 amino acids. V shed 6 bases and J shed 5 bases, with 14 bases lying between them. From germline, CDR1 is MDHEN and CDR2 SYDVKM. In nucleotides, the CDR3 is TGTGCCAGCAGGGGACCGGGACTGCACGAGCAGTACTTC. Translated, it gives CASRGPGLHEQYF.

This clone was observed once. V and J are TRBV19 and TRBJ1-1; the D gene is possibly TRBD1 (6 bases). This CDR3 is 15 amino acids long. CDR1 and CDR2 from the germline V gene are LNHDA and SQIVND (reference sequence). The V end lost 10 bases, the J end lost 5 bases, and 23 bases lay between the germline ends. CDR3 sequence (DNA): TGTGCCAATCTTGGGGGGCATCGGGCTGGAACTGAAGCTTTCTTT. It is translated as CANLGGHRAGTEAFF.

The chain combines TRBV5-1 with TRBJ2-2; D is perhaps TRBD1 or TRBD2 (5 bases each). Per germline, CDR1 SGHRS and CDR2 YFSETQ. The CDR3 consists of 16 residues. The germline V and J ends were trimmed by 4 bases and 3 bases, with 16 bases remaining between them. CDR3 sequence: CASSAIGTTYTGELFF. The CDR3 bases are TGCGCCAGCAGCGCGATCGGGACGACCTACACCGGGGAGCTGTTTTTT.

This chain uses TRBV10-3 with TRBJ2-7; 8 nucleotides match TRBD1. With V trimmed by 8 bases and J by 2 bases, 5 bases remained unmatched. The CDR3 is made up of 13 amino acids. Germline-derived CDR1 and CDR2 are ENHRY and SYGVKD. This CDR3 is CAIASTGAYEQYF. The CDR3 nucleotides read TGTGCCATCGCTTCGACAGGGGCCTACGAGCAGTACTTC.

The CDR3, as DNA: TGTGCCAACTTTCCCGAGGGCAGGTCGGTCTACGAGCAGTACTTC. This translates into CANFPEGRSVYEQYF. This chain uses TRBV28 with TRBJ2-7; possibly TRBD2 for D (5 bases). The germline gives CDR1 MDHEN, CDR2 SYDVKM. V was shortened by 10 bases and J by 3 bases, with 22 bases between the two germline ends. CDR3 length: 15 residues.

V is TRBV20-1 and J is TRBJ2-7; weak D call: TRBD1 (5 bases). The germline gives CDR1 DFQATT, CDR2 SNEGSKA (reference sequence). V lost 4 bases, J lost 4 bases, and 8 bases lay in between. The CDR3 contains 11 residues. The CDR3 reads CSAIRQYEQYF. In nucleotides, the CDR3 is TGCAGTGCTATCAGACAGTACGAGCAGTACTTC.

The chain joins TRBV18 to TRBJ1-5; D perhaps matches TRBD1 (6 bases). In germline, CDR1 is KGHSH, CDR2 LQKENI. The CDR3 is made up of 12 amino acids. V was clipped by 8 bases and J by 7 bases, with 12 bases between them. Written as DNA, the CDR3 is TGTGCCAGCGGGACACCCTCGCAGCCCCAGCATTTT. It specifies CASGTPSQPQHF.

This clone was recorded a few times. This chain links TRBV19 with TRBJ1-4; TRBD1 matches at 7 bases. V shed 6 bases, J shed 8 bases, and the junction held 3 bases outside the gene matches. This CDR3 is built from 12 residues. The germline CDR1 and CDR2 sequences are LNHDA and SQIVND (reference sequence). The CDR3 sequence is CASRHRGEKLFF. CDR3 nucleotides: TGTGCCAGTAGACACAGGGGCGAAAAACTGTTTTTT.

A few counts support this clone. The genes are TRBV12-2 and TRBJ1-5; the D call in the table, TRBD1, was not verified against the DNA. TRBV12-2 is annotated as a pseudogene. CDR3 length: 17 residues. The CDR3 reads CASRLQTDRGRIQPQHF. The CDR3, as DNA: TGTGCAAGTCGCCTACAAACCGACAGGGGGCGCATACAGCCCCAGCATTTT.